Listed here are 26 T cell receptor beta chains from one sample, sequenced in a study of shared clonotypes between healthy human individuals. Data came from immunoSEQ multiplex PCR; TCRdb stores just in-frame clones and leaves some out. The sample carries approximately 1.9 million clones, over 85% recorded once. Positive CCR7 selection of CD45RO-negative cells yielded the naive CD8 cells, and terminally differentiated effector memory CD45RA+ cells were excluded. What was sequenced was naive CD8+ T cells from PBMCs. These receptor sequences come from a man aged 18 to 29 in good health. Some clones in this sample may be carry-over from other donors' samples.

This rearrangement joins TRBV9 to TRBJ1-4; D may be TRBD1 (6 bases). Germline V gives CDR1 SGDLS, CDR2 YYNGEE. Trimming shortened V by 4 bases and J by 3 bases, and 13 bases separated the two germline ends. The CDR3 is 15 amino acids. In DNA, the CDR3 is TGTGCCAGCAGCCCACGGGGGGCGGCTAATGAAAAACTGTTTTTT. This translates into CASSPRGAANEKLFF.

J is TRBJ1-1 and V is TRBV29-1, with D possibly TRBD1 on 5 matching bases. The CDR3 spans 12 residues. V dropped 7 bases and J dropped 6 bases, with 15 bases sitting between them. Germline CDR1 SQVTM, CDR2 ANQGSEA. The chain's CDR3 is CSARDPTPEAFF. The CDR3, as DNA: TGCAGCGCCCGGGACCCTACTCCTGAAGCTTTCTTT.

The chain has TRBV6-1 and TRBJ2-7, with D uncertain. This CDR3 is 8 amino acids long. Between the trimmed V and J ends, which lost 10 bases and 5 bases, there was a span of 3 bases. In germline, CDR1 is MNHNS, CDR2 SASEGT. The CDR3 DNA sequence: TGTGCCACCAACGAGCAGTACTTC. Amino acids: CATNEQYF.

Comment on this clone: The sample has other DNA sequences that encode this CDR3 too. The V gene is TRBV6-5, the J gene TRBJ1-5; D perhaps matches TRBD1 (6 bases). Germline CDR1 is MNHEY and CDR2 is SVGAGI. Trimming removed 0 bases from V and 5 bases from J, with 8 bases in between. This CDR3 is 14 amino acids long. The CDR3 loop reads CASSYSEGDQPQHF. The CDR3 DNA reads TGTGCCAGCAGTTACTCCGAGGGGGATCAGCCCCAGCATTTT.

V and J are TRBV4-1 and TRBJ2-7; TRBD2 is a possible D gene (7 bases). This CDR3 is built from 15 residues. With 4 bases removed from V and 7 bases from J, the gap between germline ends came to 20 bases. Germline V gene sequence: CDR1 MGHRA, CDR2 YSYEKL. CDR3 sequence: CASSLRQAGVGEQYF. Here the CDR3 DNA reads TGCGCCAGCAGCCTCCGACAGGCGGGAGTCGGGGAGCAGTACTTC.

CDR3 residues: CASSMVGGLVGLAGGEQFF. The CDR3 coding sequence is TGTGCCAGCAGCATGGTGGGGGGGCTAGTTGGACTAGCGGGAGGTGAGCAGTTCTTC. This chain uses TRBV5-6 with TRBJ2-1; TRBD2 agrees at 14 bases. The CDR3 runs to 19 residues. Germline V CDR1 and CDR2: SGHDT, YYEEEE. Germline trimming cut 4 bases from V and 9 bases from J; bases unmatched to any gene: 18.

The chain has TRBV10-3 and TRBJ2-1; TRBD1 agrees at 10 bases. The CDR3 is made up of 16 amino acids. CDR1 ENHRY and CDR2 SYGVKD come from the germline V gene. The V gene end was trimmed by 3 bases and the J gene end by 5 bases; junction bases not matched to a gene: 7. The CDR3: CAISDPPGQGNNEQFF. The DNA for the CDR3 is TGTGCCATCAGTGATCCACCGGGACAGGGGAACAATGAGCAGTTCTTC.

The chain links TRBV4-1 to TRBJ1-1; D is unclear. The germline V and J ends were trimmed by 1 base and 4 bases, with 10 bases remaining between them. The CDR3 is 14 amino acids. In germline, CDR1 is MGHRA, CDR2 YSYEKL. CDR3 protein: CASSQGMGSTEAFF. The CDR3 coding sequence is TGCGCCAGCAGCCAAGGAATGGGGTCCACTGAAGCTTTCTTT.

Here the CDR3 reads CASSNRSGRAAGELFF. The CDR3 nucleotides are TGCGCCAGCAGCAACCGCAGCGGGAGGGCGGCCGGGGAGCTGTTTTTT. The rearrangement links TRBV4-1 to TRBJ2-2, with 10 bases lining up with TRBD2. J lost 6 bases, V lost 5 bases, and 9 bases had no gene match. This CDR3 is 16 amino acids long. The germline CDR1 and CDR2 sequences are MGHRA and YSYEKL.

The V call is TRBV7-9, the J call TRBJ2-3, with 9 bases that match TRBD1. CDR1 SEHNR and CDR2 FQNEAQ come from the germline V gene (reference sequence). V lost 4 bases to trimming and J lost 3 bases; unmatched junction nucleotides: 11. The CDR3 runs to 17 residues. Here the CDR3 DNA reads TGTGCCAGCAGCTACCTAACGGGGACAGGGTTGACAGATACGCAGTATTTT. It encodes CASSYLTGTGLTDTQYF.

The chain has TRBV11-3 and TRBJ1-2; D gene unclear. V was cut by 2 bases and J by 3 bases, with 10 bases left in between. CDR3 size: 14 residues. Germline assignment: CDR1 SGHNT and CDR2 YENEEA. The CDR3 sequence is CASSLSVIYYGYTF. The CDR3 nucleotides read TGTGCCAGCAGCTTATCCGTCATTTACTATGGCTACACCTTC.

The DNA for the CDR3 is TGTGCCAGCAGGGCATTCAATCAGCCCCAGCATTTT. This translates into CASRAFNQPQHF. The gene calls are TRBV27 and TRBJ1-5; D unresolved. The V and J ends lost 6 bases and 3 bases respectively, with 6 bases between them. The CDR3 consists of 12 residues. Germline V gene lookup returns CDR1 MNHEY and CDR2 SMNVEV (reference sequence).

The rearrangement uses TRBV5-1 and TRBJ1-1; TRBD1 agrees at 7 bases. With V trimmed by 4 bases and J by 3 bases, 6 bases remained unmatched. The CDR3 consists of 14 residues. In germline, CDR1 is SGHRS, CDR2 YFSETQ. The CDR3 DNA reads as TGCGCCAGCAGCCCCGGGGACAGATACACTGAAGCTTTCTTT. It specifies CASSPGDRYTEAFF.

The gene calls are TRBV10-3 and TRBJ2-5; 7 positions agree with TRBD1. The J call may not be correct, given that the DNA end is closer to TRBJ2-7. Looked up from germline, CDR1 is ENHRY and CDR2 is SYGVKD. This CDR3 contains 14 residues. The CDR3 region is CAIREDRYFYEQYF. The DNA of the CDR3 is TGTGCCATCAGAGAGGACAGGTACTTCTACGAGCAGTACTTC.

This clone showed up just once. This chain links TRBV11-2 with TRBJ2-7; 9 bases are a match to TRBD2. CDR1 and CDR2 (germline): SGHAT, FQNNGV. This CDR3 comprises 12 residues. The V segment lost 10 bases and the J segment 5 bases; nucleotides outside the gene matches: 6. The CDR3 DNA sequence: TGTGCCATCGGAAGCGGGAGGCACGAGCAGTACTTC. It is translated as CAIGSGRHEQYF. Together with reference TRBV11-2 and TRBJ2-7, the CDR3 gives the full variable domain: EAGVAQSPRYKIIEKRQSVAFWCNPISGHATLYWYQQILGQGPKLLIQFQNNGVVDDSQLPKDRFSAERLKGVDSTLKIQPAKLEDSAVYLCAIGSGRHEQYFGPGTRLTVT.

Here the CDR3 reads CASSITDRTDEQFF. The CDR3 DNA follows: TGCGCCAGCAGTATTACGGACAGAACTGACGAGCAGTTCTTC. V is TRBV10-2 and J is TRBJ2-1; TRBD1 is a possible D gene (6 bases). Germline CDR1 reads WSHSY; CDR2 reads SAAADI. CDR3 length: 14 amino acids. V shed 5 bases and J shed 10 bases, with 18 bases lying between them.

The chain joins TRBV2 to TRBJ2-5; D not resolved. The CDR3 consists of 14 residues. Trimming left V 8 bases short and J 5 bases short, with 18 bases between. In germline, CDR1 is SNHLY, CDR2 FYNNEI. CDR3 coding DNA: TGTGCCAGCTACTTCACGGACCGCCTTGAGACCCAGTACTTC. This sequence encodes CASYFTDRLETQYF.

The V call is TRBV7-9, the J call TRBJ1-3; D gene ambiguous. Germline V gene lookup returns CDR1 SEHNR and CDR2 FQNEAQ (reference sequence). This CDR3 spans 15 amino acids. Deletions cut 10 bases from V and 0 bases from J, with 16 bases between. CDR3 amino acids: CATVNKKLSGNTIYF. DNA for the CDR3: TGTGCCACCGTAAATAAAAAGCTCTCTGGAAACACCATATATTTT.

V is TRBV11-2 and J is TRBJ1-1; 9 positions agree with TRBD1. The CDR3 has 14 residues. With 4 bases clipped from V and 7 bases from J, the junction kept 7 bases outside the gene matches. The germline CDR1 and CDR2 sequences are SGHAT and FQNNGV. The CDR3 region has the DNA TGTGCCAGCAGCTCCCGGGACAGGGTGTATGAAGCTTTCTTT. Protein product: CASSSRDRVYEAFF. Based on the CDR3 plus reference TRBV11-2 and TRBJ1-1, the full variable domain is EAGVAQSPRYKIIEKRQSVAFWCNPISGHATLYWYQQILGQGPKLLIQFQNNGVVDDSQLPKDRFSAERLKGVDSTLKIQPAKLEDSAVYLCASSSRDRVYEAFFGQGTRLTVV.

The rearrangement uses TRBV9 and TRBJ2-1; TRBD2 agrees at 12 bases. Germline-derived CDR1 and CDR2 are SGDLS and YYNGEE. The CDR3 loop spans 17 amino acids. V gave up 4 bases and J gave up 3 bases; unmatched junction bases: 8. This CDR3 is CASSYPSGREGYNEQFF. DNA of the CDR3: TGTGCCAGCAGCTACCCTAGCGGGAGGGAGGGCTACAATGAGCAGTTCTTC. Supplemented by reference TRBV9 and TRBJ2-1, the full variable domain reads DSGVTQTPKHLITATGQRVTLRCSPRSGDLSVYWYQQSLDQGLQFLIQYYNGEERAKGNILERFSAQQFPDLHSELNLSSLELGDSALYFCASSYPSGREGYNEQFFGPGTRLTVL.

The chain employs TRBV28 and TRBJ1-5; D not resolved. The CDR3 is made up of 15 amino acids. V lost 6 bases and J lost 2, with 14 bases in between. The germline V gene encodes CDR1 MDHEN and CDR2 SYDVKM. The CDR3 sequence is CASSLKNVGNQPQHF. CDR3 DNA sequence: TGTGCCAGCAGCCTCAAAAACGTGGGCAATCAGCCCCAGCATTTT.

This chain uses TRBV7-9 with TRBJ2-3; D may be TRBD1 (5 bases). CDR3 length: 16 amino acids. Germline V lookup: CDR1 SEHNR, CDR2 FQNEAQ (reference sequence). Trimming removed 4 bases from V and 2 bases from J, with 16 bases in between. CDR3 coding DNA: TGTGCCAGCAGCTCAAGAGCCAGGGAAATCACAGATACGCAGTATTTT. The encoded protein is CASSSRAREITDTQYF.

On this clone: The junction shows a germline mismatch at one end, possibly a read error. The chain employs TRBV7-9 and TRBJ2-1; D ambiguous. Germline V CDR1 and CDR2: SEHNR, FQNEAQ (reference sequence). The CDR3 loop spans 11 amino acids. The CDR3 DNA reads as TGTGCCAGCAGCCTCCTGGACCCCCCACTCTTC. It yields the protein CASSLLDPPLF. Full variable domain (outside the CDR3, taken from reference TRBV7-9 and TRBJ2-1): DTGVSQNPRHKITKRGQNVTFRCDPISEHNRLYWYRQTLGQGPEFLTYFQNEAQLEKSRLLSDRFSAERPKGSFSTLEIQRTEQGDSAMYLCASSLLDPPLFGPGTRLTVL.

The sample holds one count of this clone. The CDR3 DNA reads TGCAGCGTTGAAGGACCAGGATACGAGCAGTACTTC. Translation gives CSVEGPGYEQYF. The rearrangement links TRBV29-1 to TRBJ2-7, with D unresolved. V was trimmed by 1 base and J by 4 bases, leaving 8 bases between them. CDR3 size: 12 residues. Germline-derived CDR1 and CDR2 are SQVTM and ANQGSEA.

In its sample, this clone was seen once. The rearrangement links TRBV7-8 to TRBJ2-5; TRBD2 aligns across 8 bases. The CDR3 spans 13 residues. Trimming took 8 bases from V and 1 from J; bases not matched to a gene: 3. From germline, CDR1 is SGHVS and CDR2 FQNEAQ. The CDR3 DNA is TGTGCCAGCTTAGCGGGAAGCCAAGAGACCCAGTACTTC. Protein sequence: CASLAGSQETQYF.

The chain uses TRBV6-5 and TRBJ2-1, with 11 bases lining up with TRBD2. Trimming took 0 bases from V and 6 from J; bases not matched to a gene: 4. Germline V gene sequence: CDR1 MNHEY, CDR2 SVGAGI. The CDR3 contains 16 residues. CDR3 in amino acids: CASSYSLAGVSNEQFF. The CDR3 DNA reads as TGTGCCAGCAGTTACTCACTAGCGGGAGTCTCCAATGAGCAGTTCTTC.